The clone carrying this TCR beta chain was detected a few times. What it recognizes is unknown. Synthesis of cDNA was carried out by template-switch 5'RACE. The reaction used 10-nucleotide random UMIs. MiXCR was run by TCRdb on the 5' RACE reads, yielding one entry per CDR3 protein. The sample holds tens of thousands of distinct CDR3 sequences, about 9.4% seen once. Indicated time point: longitudinal time-point 1 (baseline). Healthy controls comprised blood bank volunteers in Maryland, USA. It was from 2 million PBMCs stored at -80 C that the unsorted libraries were obtained. Germline CDR1 reads MNHEY; CDR2 reads SVGAGI. The CDR3 length is 14 residues. Deletions cut 7 bases from V and 2 bases from J, with 15 bases between. The data originate from a study of neurological immune-mediated disorders. Whole-study results and caveats: Healthy controls had more TCR clonal expansion than multiple sclerosis, which showed the least, whereas HTLV-1-associated myelopathy showed the most.

The sequence was collected from a man aged 25 to 40 in good health. This chain uses TRBV6-5 with TRBJ2-7; D unclear. The sample was PBMCs. The CDR3 sequence is CASTNNRSAYEQYF. CDR3 DNA sequence: TGTGCCAGCACGAACAATAGGAGCGCCTACGAGCAGTACTTC.